This paragraph reports one TCR beta chain. These data belong to a study of T cells in tuberculosis. Only in-frame clones appear in the TCRdb table, and some are missing; sequencing was by immunoSEQ multiplex PCR. Of over 30,000 clones listed, over 85% are singletons. Sample time point: new active TB diagnosis, blood taken before or within 7 days of starting treatment. Material: PBMCs, obtained at tuberculosis diagnosis. The clonotype was recovered from an adult with tuberculosis.

CDR3 DNA sequence: TGTGCCAGTAAGGAGGGTCCGAACTATGGCTACACCTTC. It yields the protein CASKEGPNYGYTF. V and J are TRBV19 and TRBJ1-2; D is ambiguous. Germline-derived CDR1 and CDR2 are LNHDA and SQIVND (reference sequence). The CDR3 loop spans 13 amino acids. Trimming took 7 bases from V and 2 from J, leaving 11 bases between them. Based on the CDR3 plus reference TRBV19 and TRBJ1-2, the full variable domain is DGGITQSPKYLFRKEGQNVTLSCEQNLNHDAMYWYRQDPGQGLRLIYYSQIVNDFQKGDIAEGYSVSREKKESFPLTVTSAQKNPTAFYLCASKEGPNYGYTFGSGTRLTVV.